This TCR beta chain is from a study of human T cells and chemical hapten exposure. One entry per CDR3 protein results from TCRdb running MiXCR on the RACE reads. The data contain 280,000 or so distinct CDR3 sequences, 7.7% of them seen just once; the ten biggest clones take up more than 1%. This CDR3 spans 15 amino acids. V shed 3 bases and J shed 5 bases, with 16 bases lying between them. CDR1 and CDR2 (germline): DFQATT, SNEGSKA (reference sequence). This clonotype was found a few times. Time point defined: pre-sensitization, week 0. Treatment here: therapeutic diphenylcyclopropenone sensitization with weekly scalp DPC.

This clonotype was obtained from a man aged 18 to 29 with alopecia areata. Some clones in this sample may be carry-over from other donors' samples. Sequences were derived from whole blood, sampled in connection with sensitization to the hapten diphenylcyclopropenone (DPC). The chain carries TRBV20-1 and TRBJ1-4, with D perhaps TRBD1 (5 bases). In nucleotides, the CDR3 is TGCAGTGCTAGCGACGGGGGTCGCCCGAATGAAAAACTGTTTTTT. It translates to CSASDGGRPNEKLFF.